This T cell receptor (beta chain) was sequenced in a study of tumor-infiltrating lymphocytes in primary liver carcinoma (dated 2017 in TCRdb). Turning to the overall study: Hepatocellular carcinoma (four) or combined HCC and intrahepatic cholangiocarcinoma (one) was present in the five patients, who were three men and two women aged 30 to 69 years. The five patients had tumors of stage T1-T3 N0M0, with maximum diameters ranging from about 4.2 to 10 cm. Each sample produced about 3.5 to 8 million productive TCRbeta reads, and read depth showed no significant difference between tissue types. TCRbeta repertoire sequencing, expression microarrays and whole-exome sequencing were combined in the study across five regions of each liver tumor, with adjacent normal tissue and blood also included. A total of 35 specimens from 5 patients went through TCRbeta repertoire sequencing, namely 25 tumor regions, 5 adjacent noncancerous liver tissues and 5 peripheral blood samples. Agilent mRNA microarray profiling was performed on the roughly 27 tumor region samples to relate TCRbeta repertoire diversity to the local molecular phenotype. High reproducibility was observed for the technical replicate repertoires, with mean shared-clone rates approximately 0.9 and correlation coefficients above 0.95. Summary of the overall study and its limitations: The top 250 clones made up a significantly larger repertoire fraction in tumors than in blood (p = 0.039). With just five patients in the study, the authors point out that the findings should be validated in a larger study. Only the TCR beta chain was sequenced, which likely underestimates true repertoire diversity because unpaired alpha chains were not captured. Repertoire overlap was found to be higher between tumor regions (mean approximately 35%) than between tumor-adjacent (roughly 17%) or tumor-blood (about 15%) pairs, consistent with antigen-driven expansion. Because the samples were bulk and unsorted, CD4+ and CD8+ T cell repertoires could not be compared. Only about 8-24% of top clones were present in all five regions of a tumor, suggesting spatial heterogeneity of tumor-infiltrating T cells.

To note about this clonotype: The antigen it recognizes is unknown. Base qualities are not recorded, but no much larger clone differs from it by a single base.

Starting from roughly 500 ng total RNA, TCRbeta-specific cDNA was produced by reverse transcription with a constant-region primer and ProtoScript II reverse transcriptase. Construction of the TCRbeta libraries relied on three nested rounds of multiplex PCR, following a slightly modified ARM-PCR procedure. Sample barcodes and Illumina adapters were added in a final 25-cycle PCR using Deep VentR polymerase. Before sequencing, amplicons of 200-500 bp were purified from gel using a QIAquick gel extraction kit. An Illumina HiSeq 2500 was used to sequence the TCRbeta amplicons, generating 250-bp paired-end reads. The original methods were these. To recover full CDR3 sequences, reads were quality-trimmed using Trimmomatic v0.33 and paired reads were then merged using FLASH v1.2.11. MiGEC v1.2.1b assigned V, D and J germline segments to the rearranged TCRbeta sequences. Clonotype statistics, along with Shannon-Wiener diversity indices, were calculated using VDJtools v1.0.0. Except for diversity analysis, only the 250 most abundant clonotypes of each sample were used in subsequent analyses to reduce sampling bias. TCRdb trimmed the raw reads at Q25, called clones with MiXCR and kept productive beta chains. Rows merge per CDR3 protein into single entries with the most common DNA and genes. The V and J calls come from TCRdb's annotation, not from the publication. For this sample there are around 81,000 distinct CDR3 sequences; 71% appear just once. The leading ten clones occupy roughly an eighth of the sample.

Total RNA and DNA were co-extracted without cell sorting from around 20-30 mg of bulk tissue using the AllPrep DNA/RNA mini kit. Between late 2015 and March 2016, 5 or 6 patients in China with histopathologically diagnosed primary liver carcinoma had their tumors surgically resected. Patients had chronic HBV infection and were treatment-naive at sampling. Five spatially separated regions were sampled per tumor: superior, inferior, left-lateral and right-lateral poles, plus the tumor centre. Histology showed that every tumor sample contained more than 85% viable tumor cells. Each fresh piece of tumor and adjacent tissue was cut in two, with one half stored in RNAlater at -80 degrees C and the other half sent for histology. The TCR sequence derives from a woman aged 55-70 years with primary liver carcinoma and hepatitis B virus infection. Sequencing was performed on liver tumor tissue from sampling region 4. The cell subset or site label for this specimen denotes: tumor region T4, right-lateral pole.

The bases are TGTGCCAGTAGTGGCAGGGGGCAGGGGCAGCCCCAGCATTTT. This gives the protein CASSGRGQGQPQHF. The V and J genes are TRBV19 and TRBJ1-5; 8 nucleotides in the junction match TRBD1. Trimming removed 5 bases from V and 7 bases from J; the gene matches leave 7 bases unexplained. The CDR3 covers 14 residues, taking in both the cysteine and the phenylalanine. Solely the CDR3 DNA is kept, with 42 bases framed from the first base. The germline V gene (reference sequence) provides CDR1 LNHDA and CDR2 SQIVND.